These 4 T cell receptor beta chains came from one sample sequenced in a study of T cell responses to AZD1222 COVID-19 vaccine (dated by TCRdb to 2020 to 2022). Reading the label with the study, this specimen's time point is: baseline before first vaccination. Libraries were made using the immunoSEQ multiplex PCR assay. Entries here come from immuneACCESS through TCRdb and include only in-frame sequences with V and J called. Some clones fail to appear in such tables; in the studies checked, an unresolved V gene covers under half of the shortfall, and the cause of the remainder is unknown. Within this sample are about 130,000 clones, with roughly 84% of them counted one time only. Together, the top ten hold roughly 12% of the sample. The sample here was peripheral blood, taken on day 0 of AZD1222 vaccination. Receptors were obtained from an adult in good health.

The chain links TRBV18 to TRBJ1-2; tentative D call: TRBD1 (6 bases). V gave up 6 bases and J gave up 3 bases, with 17 bases separating them. CDR3 length: 15 residues. Germline V CDR1 and CDR2: KGHSH, LQKENI. As DNA, the CDR3 is TGTGCCAGCTCTTCCACCCGACAGGACCACTATGGCTACACCTTC. Translating it yields CASSSTRQDHYGYTF.

This clone was seen only a few times. The chain joins TRBV7-6 to TRBJ2-1; TRBD1 is a possible D gene (6 bases). Trimming took off 4 bases at V and 6 bases at J, with 25 bases between the two ends. This CDR3 is built from 18 residues. Germline lookup yields CDR1 SGHVS and CDR2 FNYEAQ. The CDR3 nucleotides are TGTGCCAGCAGCTCGCCGACAGGACACAAACCGGGTAGCAATGAGCAGTTCTTC. Protein: CASSSPTGHKPGSNEQFF.

CDR3 sequence (DNA): TGTGCCAGTAGTAAGTCTCAGGGGTCCTATGGCTACACCTTC. Protein product: CASSKSQGSYGYTF. V is TRBV19 and J is TRBJ1-2; tentative D call: TRBD1 (6 bases). The CDR3 consists of 14 residues. V was trimmed by 4 bases and J by 4 bases, leaving 13 bases between them. Germline V gives CDR1 LNHDA, CDR2 SQIVND (reference sequence).

Many counts were recorded for this clone. This chain connects TRBV18 to TRBJ1-2; no clear D gene. Germline V gene data show CDR1 as KGHSH and CDR2 as LQKENI. The length of the CDR3 is 15 residues. Trimming shortened V by 3 bases and J by 1 base, and 12 bases separated the two germline ends. This chain's CDR3 is CASSPEQTHNYGYTF. The CDR3 coding sequence is TGTGCCAGCTCACCCGAGCAGACACATAACTATGGCTACACCTTC. Supplemented by reference TRBV18 and TRBJ1-2, the full variable domain reads NAGVMQNPRHLVRRRGQEARLRCSPMKGHSHVYWYRQLPEEGLKFMVYLQKENIIDESGMPKERFSAEFPKEGPSILRIQQVVRGDSAAYFCASSPEQTHNYGYTFGSGTRLTVV.